The clone carrying this TCR beta chain was seen more than once but under ten times. What it binds is not known. These data belong to a study of cytomegalovirus exposure and HLA in healthy donors. Overall study context: As released early, the data held 70 million to 95 million unique TCRs from HLA-typed donors. Study results and limitations: HLA alleles were associated with roughly 15,000 TCR beta sequences in a later analysis at 0.05 false discovery rate. A later analysis showed TCR association rates differing by HLA locus, peaking at DRB1 and lowest at HLA-C.

PCR was performed using 60 Vbeta and 13 Jbeta primers. Method: immunoSEQ multiplex PCR; TCRdb's copy keeps in-frame clones and lacks some. This repertoire shows around 160,000 clones, 75% found once; its top ten account for around 4.6%. The CDR3 runs 15 residues. Trimming at V came to 2 bases and at J to 8 bases, leaving 9 bases not matched to a gene. CDR1 and CDR2 from the germline V gene are SGHTA and FQGTGA. Participants comprised healthy donors of bone marrow. Input material: PBMCs. The source of this sequence is a male donor in good health and CMV-seronegative. The chain has TRBV7-3 and TRBJ2-1; 7 bases are a match to TRBD1. The CDR3 sequence: CASSLETGKADEQFF. CDR3 nucleotides: TGTGCCAGCAGCTTAGAGACAGGGAAGGCGGATGAGCAGTTCTTC.